This T cell receptor (beta chain) was captured by sequencing in a study of OX40 agonist ivuxolimab in advanced cancers. The wider study: Hepatocellular carcinoma, melanoma, renal cell or head and neck cancer was diagnosed in the dose-escalation patients.

The CDR3 runs to 14 residues. CDR1 KGHSH and CDR2 LQKENI come from the germline V gene. V was pared by 3 bases and J by 0 bases, with 9 bases between. This clone was seen only once. Its specificity is not known. General study findings and limits: Expanded clones belonging to CD8+ T cells outnumbered, on average, those of CD4+.

The protocol was immunoSEQ multiplex PCR, while the TCRdb copy is restricted to in-frame clones and leaves out a portion. The table has under 80,000 clones, about nine tenths seen once. This TCR derives from an adult with an advanced solid tumor such as melanoma, head and neck, liver or kidney cancer. The sample was CD4+ or CD8+ T cells sorted from blood, taken in a trial of the OX40 agonist ivuxolimab. This chain connects TRBV18 to TRBJ2-7; weak D call: TRBD1 (6 bases). The CDR3 region is CASSPRTDSYEQYF. CDR3 nucleotides: TGTGCCAGCTCACCGAGGACAGACTCCTACGAGCAGTACTTC.